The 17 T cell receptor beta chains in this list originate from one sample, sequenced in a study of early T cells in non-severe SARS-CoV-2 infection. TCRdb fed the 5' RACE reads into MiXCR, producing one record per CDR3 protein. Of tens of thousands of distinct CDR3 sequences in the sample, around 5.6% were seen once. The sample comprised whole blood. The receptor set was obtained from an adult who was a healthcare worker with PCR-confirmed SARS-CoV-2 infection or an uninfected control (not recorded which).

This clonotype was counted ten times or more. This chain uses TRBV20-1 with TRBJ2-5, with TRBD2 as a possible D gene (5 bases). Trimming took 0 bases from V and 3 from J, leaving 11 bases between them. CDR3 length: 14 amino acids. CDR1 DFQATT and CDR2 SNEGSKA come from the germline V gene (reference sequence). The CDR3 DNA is TGCAGTGCTAGAGATTATCTAGCAGAAGAGACCCAGTACTTC. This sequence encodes CSARDYLAEETQYF.

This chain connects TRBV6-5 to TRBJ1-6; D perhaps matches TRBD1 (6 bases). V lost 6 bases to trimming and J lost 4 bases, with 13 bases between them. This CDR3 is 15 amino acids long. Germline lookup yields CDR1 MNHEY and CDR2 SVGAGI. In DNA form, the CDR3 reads TGTGCCAGCAGATCGGACAGCGTATATAATTCACCCCTCCACTTT. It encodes CASRSDSVYNSPLHF.

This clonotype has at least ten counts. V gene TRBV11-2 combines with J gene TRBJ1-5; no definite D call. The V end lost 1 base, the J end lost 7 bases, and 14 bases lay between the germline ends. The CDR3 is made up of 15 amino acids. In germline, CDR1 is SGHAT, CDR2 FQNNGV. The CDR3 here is CASSLGTRAGQPQHF. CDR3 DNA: TGTGCCAGCAGCTTAGGTACTCGGGCCGGCCAGCCCCAGCATTTT.

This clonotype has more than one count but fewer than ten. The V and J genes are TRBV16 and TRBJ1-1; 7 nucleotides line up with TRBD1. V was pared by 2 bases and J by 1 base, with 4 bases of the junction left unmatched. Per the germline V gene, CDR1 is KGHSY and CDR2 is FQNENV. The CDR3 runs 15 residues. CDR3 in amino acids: CASSQLQGRNTEAFF. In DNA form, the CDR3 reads TGTGCCAGCAGCCAACTACAGGGGAGGAACACTGAAGCTTTCTTT.

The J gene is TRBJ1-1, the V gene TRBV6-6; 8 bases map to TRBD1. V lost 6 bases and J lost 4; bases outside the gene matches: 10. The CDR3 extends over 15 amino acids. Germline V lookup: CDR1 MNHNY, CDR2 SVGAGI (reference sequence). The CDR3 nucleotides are TGTGCCAGCAGCCCACTTATAGGACAGGGCACTGAAGCTTTCTTT. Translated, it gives CASSPLIGQGTEAFF.

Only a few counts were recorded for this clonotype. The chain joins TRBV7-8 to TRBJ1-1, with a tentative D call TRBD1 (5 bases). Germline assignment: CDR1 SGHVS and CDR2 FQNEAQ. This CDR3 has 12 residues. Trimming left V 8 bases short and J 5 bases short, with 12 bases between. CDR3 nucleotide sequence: TGTGCCAGCGGATGGGGGAGAACTGAAGCTTTCTTT. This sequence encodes CASGWGRTEAFF.

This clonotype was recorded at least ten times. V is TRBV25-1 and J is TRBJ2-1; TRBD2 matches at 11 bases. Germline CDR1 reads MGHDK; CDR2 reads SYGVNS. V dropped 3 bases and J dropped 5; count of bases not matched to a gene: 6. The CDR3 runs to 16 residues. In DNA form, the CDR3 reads TGTGCCAGCAGTGATGAAAGACTAGCGGGGCACAATGAGCAGTTCTTC. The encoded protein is CASSDERLAGHNEQFF.

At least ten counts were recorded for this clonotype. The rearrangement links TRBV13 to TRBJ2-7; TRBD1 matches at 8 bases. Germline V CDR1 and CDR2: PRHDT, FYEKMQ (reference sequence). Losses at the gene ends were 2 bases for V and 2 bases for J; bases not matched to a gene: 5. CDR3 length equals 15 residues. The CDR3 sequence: CASSLRQGIPYEQYF. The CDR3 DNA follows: TGTGCCAGCAGCTTACGACAGGGGATTCCCTACGAGCAGTACTTC.

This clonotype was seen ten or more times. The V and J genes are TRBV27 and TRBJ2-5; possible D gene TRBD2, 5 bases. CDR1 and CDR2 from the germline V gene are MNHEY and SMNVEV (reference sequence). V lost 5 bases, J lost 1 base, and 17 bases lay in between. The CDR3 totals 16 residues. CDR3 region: CASSRRRTDAQETQYF. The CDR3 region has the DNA TGTGCCAGCAGTCGCCGGAGGACGGATGCCCAAGAGACCCAGTACTTC.

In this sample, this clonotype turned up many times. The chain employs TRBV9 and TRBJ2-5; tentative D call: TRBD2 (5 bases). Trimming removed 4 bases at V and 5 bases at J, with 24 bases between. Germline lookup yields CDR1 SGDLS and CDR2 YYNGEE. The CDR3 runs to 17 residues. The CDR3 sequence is CASSSAIGLAGWETQYF. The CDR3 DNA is TGTGCCAGCAGCTCCGCGATTGGGCTAGCTGGATGGGAGACCCAGTACTTC.

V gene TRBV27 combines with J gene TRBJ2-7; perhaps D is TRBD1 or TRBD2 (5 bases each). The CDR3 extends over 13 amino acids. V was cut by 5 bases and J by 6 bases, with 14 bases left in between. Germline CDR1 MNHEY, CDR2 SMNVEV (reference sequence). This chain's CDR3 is CASSPSRGAEQYF. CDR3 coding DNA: TGTGCCAGCAGTCCCTCTCGAGGGGCCGAGCAGTACTTC.

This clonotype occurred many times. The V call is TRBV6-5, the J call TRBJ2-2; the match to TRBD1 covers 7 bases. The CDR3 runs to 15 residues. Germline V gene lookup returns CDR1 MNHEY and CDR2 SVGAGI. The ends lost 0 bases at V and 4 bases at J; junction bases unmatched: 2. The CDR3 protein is CASSYSRTGTGELFF. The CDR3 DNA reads TGTGCCAGCAGTTACTCCCGGACAGGCACCGGGGAGCTGTTTTTT.

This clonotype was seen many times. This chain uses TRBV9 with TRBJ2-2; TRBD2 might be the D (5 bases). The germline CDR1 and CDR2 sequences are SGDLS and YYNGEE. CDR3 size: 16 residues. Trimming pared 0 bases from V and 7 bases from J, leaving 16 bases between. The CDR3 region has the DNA TGTGCCAGCAGCGTAGCTGGCGGGCAGGTCGGCGGGGAGCTGTTTTTT. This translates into CASSVAGGQVGGELFF.

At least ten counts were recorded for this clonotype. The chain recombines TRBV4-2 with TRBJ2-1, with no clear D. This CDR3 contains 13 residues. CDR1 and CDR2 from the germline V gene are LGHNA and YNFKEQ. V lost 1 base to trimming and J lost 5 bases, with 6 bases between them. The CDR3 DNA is TGTGCCAGCAGCCAAGTCACGGACAATGAGCAGTTCTTC. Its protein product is CASSQVTDNEQFF.

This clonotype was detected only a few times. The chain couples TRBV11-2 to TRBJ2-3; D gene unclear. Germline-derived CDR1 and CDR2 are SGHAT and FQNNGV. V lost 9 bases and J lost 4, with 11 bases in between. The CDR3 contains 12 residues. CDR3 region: CASTRAADTQYF. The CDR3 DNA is TGTGCCAGTACCCGTGCGGCAGATACGCAGTATTTT.

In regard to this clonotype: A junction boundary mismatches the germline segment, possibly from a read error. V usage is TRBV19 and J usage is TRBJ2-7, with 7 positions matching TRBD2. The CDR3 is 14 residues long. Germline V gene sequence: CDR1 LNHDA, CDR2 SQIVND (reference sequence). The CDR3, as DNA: TGTGTCAGTAGTATGCGGCTAGCGGTAGACGAGCAGTACTTC. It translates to CVSSMRLAVDEQYF.

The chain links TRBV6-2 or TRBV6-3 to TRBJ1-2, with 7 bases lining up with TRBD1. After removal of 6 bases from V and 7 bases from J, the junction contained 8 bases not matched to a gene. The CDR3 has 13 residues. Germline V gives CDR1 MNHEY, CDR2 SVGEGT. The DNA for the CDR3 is TGTGCCAGCAGATTGACAGGGCCGTCTGGCTACACCTTC. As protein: CASRLTGPSGYTF.